The 21 T cell receptor beta chains reported below all come from one sample, sequenced in a study of cytomegalovirus exposure and HLA in healthy donors. 60 Vbeta and 13 Jbeta primers were used in PCR. Measured with immunoSEQ multiplex PCR; TCRdb has only the in-frame clones, and not every one. The table has approximately 150,000 clones, roughly 81% seen once. Sequencing input: PBMCs. The receptors come from a woman in her 50s in good health and CMV-seronegative.

The V gene is TRBV19, the J gene TRBJ2-5; 8 positions match TRBD2. CDR3 length: 15 amino acids. CDR1 and CDR2 (germline): LNHDA, SQIVND (reference sequence). After removal of 5 bases from V and 1 base from J, the junction contained 6 bases not matched to a gene. The chain's CDR3 is CASSPRTSLQETQYF. The CDR3 DNA reads TGTGCCAGTAGTCCCCGGACTAGCCTCCAAGAGACCCAGTACTTC.

The CDR3 is CASSPFRKTYEQYF. The CDR3, as DNA: TGTGCCAGCAGTCCCTTCAGAAAAACCTACGAGCAGTACTTC. This rearrangement joins TRBV6-1 to TRBJ2-7; D unclear. Germline CDR1 MNHNS, CDR2 SASEGT. This CDR3 has 14 amino acids. V lost 5 bases and J lost 2, with 13 bases in between.

The genes are TRBV5-1 and TRBJ2-5; D possibly corresponds to TRBD2 (6 bases). The J call may not be correct, given that the DNA end is closer to TRBJ2-7. This CDR3 has 16 amino acids. CDR1 SGHRS and CDR2 YFSETQ come from the germline V gene. This chain's CDR3 is CASSPGAEGLSYEQYF. The DNA of the CDR3 is TGCGCCAGCAGCCCGGGAGCGGAGGGACTCTCCTACGAGCAGTACTTC.

The V call is TRBV29-1, the J call TRBJ1-1, with 7 bases matching TRBD1. This CDR3 contains 12 residues. From germline, CDR1 is SQVTM and CDR2 ANQGSEA. Trimming cost V 7 bases and J 2 bases; bases outside gene matches: 4. This chain's CDR3 is CSARDSNTEAFF. CDR3 nucleotide sequence: TGCAGCGCCCGGGACAGTAACACTGAAGCTTTCTTT.

This clone was seen once. The chain recombines TRBV19 with TRBJ2-1, with D perhaps TRBD1 (7 bases). The V gene's germline CDR1 is LNHDA and CDR2 SQIVND (reference sequence). The CDR3 length is 15 residues. V lost 5 bases, J lost 4 bases, and 15 bases lay in between. The CDR3: CASSQDREVYNEQFF. The CDR3 nucleotides read TGTGCCAGTAGTCAAGACAGGGAGGTGTACAATGAGCAGTTCTTC.

CDR3: CASSVDEWQPQHF. The CDR3 DNA sequence: TGTGCCAGCAGCGTAGATGAGTGGCAGCCCCAGCATTTT. The chain recombines TRBV9 with TRBJ1-5, with D uncertain. The CDR3 runs to 13 residues. With 0 bases removed from V and 7 bases from J, the gap between germline ends came to 8 bases. Germline lookup yields CDR1 SGDLS and CDR2 YYNGEE.

The genes are TRBV9 and TRBJ1-6; 7 nucleotides align to TRBD1. This CDR3 region has 15 residues. J was trimmed by 11 bases and V by 5 bases; bases with no gene match: 13. Germline V gene sequence: CDR1 SGDLS, CDR2 YYNGEE. The CDR3 DNA reads TGTGCCAGCAGTGAGACCGGGACAGCAGTCACACCCCTCCACTTT. This translates into CASSETGTAVTPLHF.

The chain carries TRBV4-3 and TRBJ1-1; D ambiguous. Per the germline V gene, CDR1 is LGHNA and CDR2 is YSLEER. This CDR3 is built from 15 residues. The ends were cut back, 0 bases at V and 0 bases at J, with 8 bases in the middle. This CDR3 reads CASSQEVGLNTEAFF. DNA of the CDR3: TGCGCCAGCAGCCAAGAGGTCGGGTTGAACACTGAAGCTTTCTTT.

The genes are TRBV4-3 and TRBJ2-7, with a tentative D call TRBD2 (6 bases). The CDR3 loop spans 15 amino acids. Germline CDR1 LGHNA, CDR2 YSLEER. Trimming stripped 0 bases from V and 0 bases from J, with 9 bases between. CDR3 residues: CASSQEGGISYEQYF. In nucleotides, the CDR3 is TGCGCCAGCAGCCAAGAAGGAGGGATCTCCTACGAGCAGTACTTC.

The rearrangement uses TRBV7-2 and TRBJ2-1; a possible D gene is TRBD1 (5 bases). CDR3 length: 12 residues. In germline, CDR1 is SGHTA, CDR2 FQGNSA. Trimming stripped 3 bases from V and 12 bases from J, with 12 bases between. This CDR3 is CASSFDRGGQFF. CDR3 nucleotides: TGTGCCAGCAGCTTCGACAGAGGCGGGCAGTTCTTC.

The chain couples TRBV21-1 to TRBJ2-1; the DNA was not used to check the table's D call, TRBD2. TRBV21-1 is noted as a pseudogene. This CDR3 spans 15 amino acids. CDR3 DNA: TGTGCCAGCACCCGGGTGGAAAGGATTTACAATGAGCAGTTCTTC. The encoded protein is CASTRVERIYNEQFF.

The chain employs TRBV28 and TRBJ2-5; 8 positions agree with TRBD2. In germline, CDR1 is MDHEN, CDR2 SYDVKM. This CDR3 is 14 amino acids long. The V gene end was trimmed by 8 bases and the J gene end by 4 bases; junction bases not matched to a gene: 9. The DNA of the CDR3 is TGTGCCAGCCGCCAGACGGGGGGGGCAGAGACCCAGTACTTC. It specifies CASRQTGGAETQYF.

V is TRBV5-8 and J is TRBJ2-3, with 13 positions matching TRBD2. V shed 5 bases and J 3 bases; nucleotides not matched to a gene: 3. CDR3 size: 15 residues. Germline V CDR1 and CDR2: SGHTS, YDEGEE. For the CDR3, the DNA is TGTGCCAGCAGTAGGACTAGCGGGGGTACAGATACGCAGTATTTT. Residues: CASSRTSGGTDTQYF.

The chain couples TRBV12-5 to TRBJ2-2, with 10 bases fitting TRBD1. The CDR3 is 16 residues long. Germline V lookup: CDR1 LGHNT, CDR2 FRNRAP. V was pared by 0 bases and J by 7 bases, with 5 bases of the junction left unmatched. CDR3 nucleotides: TGTGCTAGTGGTTTGGTACTCGGGACAGGGGTCGGGGAGCTGTTTTTT. Residues: CASGLVLGTGVGELFF. Full variable domain (missing parts from reference TRBV12-5 and TRBJ2-2): DARVTQTPRHKVTEMGQEVTMRCQPILGHNTVFWYRQTMMQGLELLAYFRNRAPLDDSGMPKDRFSAEMPDATLATLKIQPSEPRDSAVYFCASGLVLGTGVGELFFGEGSRLTVL.

The chain joins TRBV5-1 to TRBJ2-3, with TRBD2 identical over 7 bases. This CDR3 contains 14 residues. The germline CDR1 and CDR2 sequences are SGHRS and YFSETQ. V was pared by 3 bases and J by 4 bases, with 5 bases of the junction left unmatched. The CDR3 nucleotides read TGCGCCAGCAGCTCCGGACTAGTAGCAGATACGCAGTATTTT. This encodes CASSSGLVADTQYF.

This chain links TRBV21-1 with TRBJ2-5; the table calls TRBD1, which could not be checked here. TRBV21-1 is a known pseudogene. The CDR3 covers 15 residues. The CDR3 DNA follows: TGTGCCAGCAGCAAAGTTAGGGGGAAGCAAGAGACCCAGTACTTC. It yields the protein CASSKVRGKQETQYF.

The chain employs TRBV6-6 and TRBJ2-5; 7 nucleotides agree with TRBD1. V gave up 5 bases and J gave up 3 bases; unmatched junction bases: 6. Germline V lookup: CDR1 MNHNY, CDR2 SVGAGI (reference sequence). There are 14 residues in the CDR3. CDR3 DNA: TGTGCCAGCAGTCGCCGGGACAGAGAAGAGACCCAGTACTTC. Protein: CASSRRDREETQYF.

This chain links TRBV6-6 with TRBJ2-7; a weak D match, TRBD2 (5 bases). Trimming removed 7 bases at V and 7 bases at J, with 17 bases between. Germline CDR1 is MNHNY and CDR2 is SVGAGI (reference sequence). The CDR3 is 13 residues long. CDR3 amino acids: CASTPRPGGEQYF. CDR3 DNA: TGTGCCAGCACCCCTCGGCCGGGCGGGGAGCAGTACTTC.

Turning to this clone: An end of the junction does not agree with germline; a read error may underlie this. This rearrangement joins TRBV5-4 to TRBJ1-2; 7 bases are a match to TRBD1. The CDR3 contains 14 residues. Germline lookup yields CDR1 SGHNT and CDR2 YYREEE (reference sequence). CDR3 region: CASSPRLSTGPRDF. The CDR3 nucleotides are TGTGCCAGCAGTCCACGCCTTTCGACAGGGCCCAGGGACTTC.

V usage is TRBV5-4 and J usage is TRBJ1-6, with TRBD1 as a possible D gene (6 bases). The length of the CDR3 is 16 residues. Germline CDR1 reads SGHNT; CDR2 reads YYREEE (reference sequence). The ends were cut back, 0 bases at V and 10 bases at J, with 17 bases in the middle. CDR3 nucleotides: TGTGCCAGCAGCTTGGGGCGGGCAGGGGAACGATCACCCCTCCACTTT. Translating gives CASSLGRAGERSPLHF. The full variable domain, with the rest looked up from reference TRBV5-4 and TRBJ1-6, is ETGVTQSPTHLIKTRGQQVTLRCSSQSGHNTVSWYQQALGQGPQFIFQYYREEENGRGNFPPRFSGLQFPNYSSELNVNALELDDSALYLCASSLGRAGERSPLHFGNGTRLTVT.

As to this clone: Compared with germline, one end of the junction differs, possibly owing to a read error. V usage is TRBV7-9 and J usage is TRBJ2-7; 8 bases are shared with TRBD1. The CDR3 is 12 amino acids. Germline V gene data show CDR1 as SEHNR and CDR2 as FQNEAQ (reference sequence). DNA of the CDR3: TGTTCCAGCAGCTTATTACCGGACAGGGTCCACTTC. This encodes CSSSLLPDRVHF.